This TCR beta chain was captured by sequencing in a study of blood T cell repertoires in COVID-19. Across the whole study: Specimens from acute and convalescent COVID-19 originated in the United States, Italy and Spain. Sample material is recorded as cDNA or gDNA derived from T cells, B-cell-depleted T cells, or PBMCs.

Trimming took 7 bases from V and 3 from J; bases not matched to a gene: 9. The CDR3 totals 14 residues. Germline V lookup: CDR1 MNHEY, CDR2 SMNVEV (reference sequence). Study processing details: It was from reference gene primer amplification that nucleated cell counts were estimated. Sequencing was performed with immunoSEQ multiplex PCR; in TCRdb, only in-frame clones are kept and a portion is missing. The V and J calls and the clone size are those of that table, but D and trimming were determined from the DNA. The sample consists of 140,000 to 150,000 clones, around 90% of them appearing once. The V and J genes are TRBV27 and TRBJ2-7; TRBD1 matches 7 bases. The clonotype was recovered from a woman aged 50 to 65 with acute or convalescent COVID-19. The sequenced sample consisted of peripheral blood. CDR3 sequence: CASTAAAGGYEQYF. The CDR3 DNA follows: TGTGCCAGCACCGCGGCGGCAGGGGGCTACGAGCAGTACTTC.